This T cell receptor (beta chain) was identified in a study of T cells in Graves' hyperthyroidism and ophthalmopathy (dated by TCRdb to about 2019). Describing the broader study: To identify distinguishing TCR V-J signatures, a discovery cohort of around 100 patients was used, comprising some 45 with Graves' ophthalmopathy and 55 to 65 with stable Graves' hyperthyroidism. The paper reports TCR Vbeta CDR3 sequencing of 130 to 150 peripheral blood samples: approximately 43 ophthalmopathy, about 75 hyperthyroidism and 17 progressor patients. Thyroid tissue and blood T-cell repertoires from several Graves' hyperthyroidism patients were also compared in the study. Once sampling was done, hyperthyroidism patients were given methimazole at a starting dose of 30 mg daily, whereas ophthalmopathy patients were given high-dose intravenous methylprednisolone. For training and testing, the roughly 97 patients in the discovery cohort were randomly divided in a 7:3 ratio. Prospective prediction of ophthalmopathy was tested in an independent validation cohort consisting of 18 hyperthyroidism patients and more than 15 patients who later progressed to ophthalmopathy. Study-wide findings and limitations: In validation, the model predicted progression to ophthalmopathy a median of 6.5 months before onset, with 70% to 71% sensitivity and almost 75% specificity. No statistical method was used to set the sample size in advance, and investigators knew the group allocation. Most expanded thyroid clonotypes (frequency above 0.001) were also found in blood, which suggests that blood repertoires may mirror thyroid immune responses. A model built on a 13 V-J signature distinguished ophthalmopathy from stable hyperthyroidism, reaching roughly 88% sensitivity and 81.08% specificity in cross-validation and 80%/75% in testing.

Patients with uncontrolled infections, other autoimmune diseases, pregnancy or lactation were excluded. Diagnoses were based on clinical symptoms, serum thyroxine and TRAb, thyroid ultrasound and orbital computed tomography. Trizol reagent was used to extract total RNA, and RNA quality was then checked on an Agilent 2100 Bioanalyzer. On this clonotype itself: This clone's antigen is unknown. One base away there is no much larger clone; base qualities are not given.

TCR beta CDR3 regions were amplified from RNA transcripts. A first-round RT-PCR of the TCR CDR3 used the HTBI primer set with the Qiagen OneStep RT-PCR kit. The libraries were constructed in a second round of multiplex PCR and then size-selected and purified. Libraries were sequenced paired-end with 100 bp reads on an Illumina HiSeq2000. In the original analysis: SOAPnuke was used to process the raw data, removing reads that contained adapters or uncalled bases, had a mean Phred below 15, or lacked an exact match to the constant primer or identifier. COPE v1.2.5 was used to merge high-quality paired reads, and clonotypes were defined as unique nucleotide sequences. MiTCR v1.1 was used to align clonotypes to the IMGT TRBV, TRBD and TRBJ reference segments. Only V-J combinations with frequency above 0.0001, covering about 99% of repertoires, were analysed. A TCS score was defined as the ratio of F50 (clonal expansion) to E x V (chaos), with BLOSUM62-based TCRdist applied between CDR3 peptides within each V-J. Welch's t-statistics and random forest reduced fewer than 550 V-J features to roughly 13, which were used in a naive Bayes classifier (R e1071). Thyroid-blood repertoire similarity was quantified with the Morisita-Horn index. TCRdb reanalyzed the raw reads on its own, using fastp at Q25 for trimming and MiXCR for clone calling, and kept in-frame beta chains. Each entry merges the rows of one CDR3 protein and shows their most common DNA and genes. These V and J calls rely on TCRdb rather than the paper's analysis. The sample table holds about 700,000 distinct CDR3 sequences, of which approximately 42% were seen once. More than 7% of the sample rests with the top ten.

This receptor was identified in an adult man with Graves' disease, either hyperthyroidism or ophthalmopathy (not recorded which). Sequencing used peripheral blood or thyroid tissue (not recorded which).

The sequenced DNA is TGTGCCAGCGCGGGACTAGGGACGAAAGAGACCCAGTACTTC. Its coded protein is CASAGLGTKETQYF. In this chain, TRBV12-3 or TRBV12-4 is recombined with TRBJ2-5; the junction holds 8 bases that match TRBD2. The cysteine opens and the phenylalanine closes a CDR3 of 14 amino acids. Just the 42-base CDR3 DNA is kept, in frame starting at base 1. Relative to germline, V is missing 8 bases and J is missing 3 bases, with 8 bases of the junction outside any gene match.